This record covers a single T cell receptor (beta chain). The table came from immunoSEQ multiplex PCR; TCRdb's copy has only in-frame clones and leaves some out. Among around 62,000 clones, 87% were seen once, and the ten largest hold approximately 0.39%. The data were obtained in a study of OX40 agonist ivuxolimab in advanced cancers. Sequenced here: CD4+ or CD8+ T cells sorted from blood, sampled in a trial of the OX40 agonist ivuxolimab. The sequence was obtained from an adult with an advanced solid tumor such as melanoma, head and neck, liver or kidney cancer.

The CDR3 DNA reads TGTGCCAGCAGCAGTGGGACACACCAAGAGACCCAGTACTTC. It is translated as CASSSGTHQETQYF. The chain carries TRBV7-7 and TRBJ2-5, with D tentatively TRBD1 (6 bases). Trimming removed 5 bases from V and 0 bases from J, with 10 bases in between. Germline V gives CDR1 SSHAT, CDR2 FNYEAQ (reference sequence). The CDR3 runs to 14 residues.